Shown below are 26 T cell receptor beta chains from a single sample sequenced in a study of T cells after yellow fever vaccination. TCRdb reprocessed the 5' RACE reads with MiXCR, giving one entry per CDR3 protein. The sample holds about 330,000 distinct CDR3 sequences, approximately 4% seen once. The material sequenced was PBMCs, taken 5 days after the yellow fever booster vaccination. These receptors all stem from a man aged 18 to 30 who received the YFV17D yellow fever vaccine.

This clonotype showed up just a few times. CDR3 sequence: CSAHGGSGGLQETQYF. The CDR3 bases are TGCAGTGCCCATGGGGGTAGCGGGGGACTCCAAGAGACCCAGTACTTC. J is TRBJ2-5 and V is TRBV20-1; TRBD2 aligns across 9 bases. The ends lost 6 bases at V and 1 base at J; junction bases unmatched: 12. This CDR3 is built from 16 residues. CDR1 is DFQATT and CDR2 is SNEGSKA in the germline V gene (reference sequence).

This clonotype has more than one count but fewer than ten. The chain joins TRBV7-3 to TRBJ2-5; 9 bases are shared with TRBD1. The CDR3 length is 14 residues. CDR1 is SGHTA and CDR2 is FQGTGA in the germline V gene. V was clipped by 5 bases and J by 4 bases; unmatched bases: 5. CDR3 DNA: TGTGCCAGCAGCCCGGACAGGGGCGGAGAGACCCAGTACTTC. Its protein is CASSPDRGGETQYF.

This clonotype was seen ten or more times. V is TRBV4-1 and J is TRBJ2-7; 8 bases fit TRBD1. Germline-derived CDR1 and CDR2 are MGHRA and YSYEKL. The J segment lost 3 bases and the V segment lost 6 bases, leaving 7 bases of the junction unmatched. The length of the CDR3 is 14 residues. In DNA form, the CDR3 reads TGCGCCAGCAGTCTGGACAGGGTATACTACGAGCAGTACTTC. It specifies CASSLDRVYYEQYF.

In this sample, this clonotype turned up a few times. This sequence joins TRBV24-1 and TRBJ1-1; TRBD1 matches at 9 bases. Germline values: CDR1 KGHDR, CDR2 SFDVKD. The ends lost 9 bases at V and 5 bases at J; junction bases unmatched: 15. The length of the CDR3 is 16 residues. The CDR3: CATRLRGQGMRTEAFF. CDR3 DNA sequence: TGTGCCACCCGACTCCGGGGACAGGGCATGAGAACTGAAGCTTTCTTT.

V is TRBV7-8 and J is TRBJ2-3; 12 positions match TRBD2. Losses at the gene ends were 6 bases for V and 5 bases for J; bases not matched to a gene: 9. The CDR3 totals 16 residues. CDR1 is SGHVS, CDR2 FQNEAQ, per germline. DNA of the CDR3: TGTGCCAGCAGAAAGAACCGACTAGCGGGGGTAGATACGCAGTATTTT. Translating gives CASRKNRLAGVDTQYF.

This clonotype has at least ten counts. This chain uses TRBV25-1 with TRBJ2-1, with 8 bases aligning to TRBD2. Germline trimming cut 0 bases from V and 6 bases from J; bases unmatched to any gene: 7. CDR3 size: 16 residues. The V gene's germline CDR1 is MGHDK and CDR2 SYGVNS. CDR3 sequence reads: CASSEYGGGLGNEQFF. The CDR3 region has the DNA TGTGCCAGCAGTGAATACGGGGGGGGTCTCGGCAATGAGCAGTTCTTC.

This clonotype was seen at least ten times. The rearrangement joins TRBV4-3 to TRBJ2-4; 9 positions match TRBD1. V gave up 4 bases and J gave up 5 bases; unmatched junction bases: 0. The CDR3 is 13 amino acids. Looked up from germline, CDR1 is LGHNA and CDR2 is YSLEER. CDR3 DNA sequence: TGCGCCAGCAGCCGGGACAGGGAAAACATTCAGTACTTC. Its protein is CASSRDRENIQYF.

This clonotype showed up just a few times. The gene calls are TRBV18 and TRBJ1-4, with a weak D call TRBD1 (6 bases). This CDR3 spans 15 amino acids. Trimming removed 5 bases from V and 7 bases from J, with 17 bases in between. CDR1 KGHSH and CDR2 LQKENI come from the germline V gene. CDR3 in amino acids: CASSAAGGAIEKLFF. The CDR3, as DNA: TGTGCCAGCTCAGCCGCGGGGGGCGCCATTGAAAAACTGTTTTTT.

This clonotype was found a few times. The CDR3: CASSLRPRGNSADTQYF. The CDR3 region has the DNA TGTGCCAGCAGTTTAAGGCCCCGGGGTAATTCCGCAGATACGCAGTATTTT. The J gene is TRBJ2-3, the V gene TRBV12-3 or TRBV12-4; possibly TRBD2 for D (5 bases). V was trimmed by 2 bases and J by 4 bases, leaving 19 bases between them. The CDR3 totals 17 residues.

The genes are TRBV6-5 and TRBJ2-7; D perhaps matches TRBD1 (6 bases). V was clipped by 4 bases and J by 6 bases, with 10 bases between them. The CDR3 length is 12 residues. The germline gives CDR1 MNHEY, CDR2 SVGAGI. The chain's CDR3 is CASSSQGREQYF. The CDR3 coding sequence is TGTGCCAGCAGTTCCCAGGGGCGCGAGCAGTACTTC.

The genes are TRBV2 and TRBJ2-3, with D perhaps TRBD1 (6 bases). CDR3 length: 14 residues. CDR1 and CDR2 (germline): SNHLY, FYNNEI. V lost 7 bases and J 0 bases, leaving 11 bases between the germline ends. This CDR3 is CASKGGLSTDTQYF. CDR3 in DNA: TGTGCCAGCAAAGGGGGTCTTAGCACAGATACGCAGTATTTT.

The chain uses TRBV6-6 and TRBJ2-3; possibly TRBD2 for D (5 bases). V lost 7 bases and J lost 6, with 17 bases in between. The germline V gene has CDR1 MNHNY and CDR2 SVGAGI (reference sequence). This CDR3 contains 14 residues. CDR3 nucleotide sequence: TGTGCCAGCAACTGGGGTGGGGAGATTGATACGCAGTATTTT. Its protein is CASNWGGEIDTQYF.

This clonotype was counted between two and nine times. This rearrangement joins TRBV6-6 to TRBJ1-1; TRBD1 matches at 10 bases. There are 16 residues in the CDR3. J was trimmed by 6 bases and V by 2 bases; bases with no gene match: 9. Germline CDR1 reads MNHNY; CDR2 reads SVGAGI (reference sequence). CDR3: CASSYPPGQGKAEAFF. The DNA of the CDR3 is TGTGCCAGCAGTTACCCCCCGGGACAGGGGAAGGCTGAAGCTTTCTTT.

The chain employs TRBV6-2 or TRBV6-3 and TRBJ2-7; no clear D gene. Germline V gives CDR1 MNHEY, CDR2 SVGEGT. V was cut by 7 bases and J by 2 bases, with 12 bases left in between. There are 13 residues in the CDR3. DNA of the CDR3: TGTGCCAGCACTTCACACCGAACCTACGAGCAGTACTTC. It translates to CASTSHRTYEQYF.

The chain employs TRBV7-8 and TRBJ1-6, with D possibly TRBD1 on 5 matching bases. V lost 4 bases and J lost 5, with 27 bases in between. The CDR3 is 20 amino acids. CDR1 SGHVS and CDR2 FQNEAQ come from the germline V gene. CDR3 residues: CASSSSPGSSIFADNSPLHF. DNA for the CDR3: TGTGCCAGCAGCTCAAGCCCAGGGTCTTCGATTTTTGCTGATAATTCACCCCTCCACTTT.

The chain recombines TRBV11-2 with TRBJ2-1, with TRBD2 identical over 14 bases. Trimming removed 5 bases from V and 8 bases from J; junction bases left unmatched: 5. The CDR3 runs to 15 residues. Looked up from germline, CDR1 is SGHAT and CDR2 is FQNNGV. CDR3 loop: CASSEGTSGGDEQFF. The DNA of the CDR3 is TGTGCCAGCAGCGAAGGGACTAGCGGGGGCGATGAGCAGTTCTTC.

The table lists this clonotype with many counts. The chain has TRBV4-3 and TRBJ1-6; D uncertain. The CDR3 is made up of 16 amino acids. Trimming removed 0 bases at V and 9 bases at J, with 15 bases between. Germline V gene sequence: CDR1 LGHNA, CDR2 YSLEER. CDR3 protein: CASSQDEVPGFSPLHF. The CDR3, as DNA: TGCGCCAGCAGCCAAGATGAAGTGCCCGGGTTTTCACCCCTCCACTTT.

This sequence joins TRBV30 and TRBJ1-1, with TRBD1 matching over 8 bases. The CDR3 extends over 15 amino acids. Germline CDR1 GTSNPN, CDR2 SVGIG (reference sequence). Germline trimming cut 3 bases from V and 5 bases from J; bases unmatched to any gene: 11. The CDR3 DNA sequence: TGTGCCTGGAGAACGCCGCAGGGGGCGCGGACTGAAGCTTTCTTT. This codes for CAWRTPQGARTEAFF.

In its sample, this clonotype was seen many times. This chain connects TRBV27 to TRBJ1-6; the match to TRBD1 covers 7 bases. The CDR3 totals 15 residues. With V trimmed by 7 bases and J by 7 bases, 10 bases remained unmatched. Looked up from germline, CDR1 is MNHEY and CDR2 is SMNVEV (reference sequence). The CDR3 DNA reads as TGTGCCAGCACCCTAGGGGGCAGGGGAAATTCACCCCTCCACTTT. Protein sequence: CASTLGGRGNSPLHF.

This clonotype was observed at least ten times. The rearrangement links TRBV7-2 to TRBJ2-5, with a possible D match to TRBD2 (5 bases). CDR1 and CDR2 from the germline V gene are SGHTA and FQGNSA. The CDR3 length is 14 residues. The V end was cut by 7 bases, the J end by 2 bases, with 14 bases between. The CDR3 DNA sequence: TGTGCCAGCATCGAAAGGACGGGACAAGAGACCCAGTACTTC. This translates into CASIERTGQETQYF.

The chain is built from TRBV20-1 and TRBJ2-7, with D possibly being TRBD1 (6 bases). The CDR3 is 13 residues long. V was shortened by 3 bases and J by 2 bases, with 11 bases between the two germline ends. Germline CDR1 DFQATT, CDR2 SNEGSKA (reference sequence). CDR3 in amino acids: CSASGTNTYEQYF. CDR3 DNA: TGCAGTGCTAGTGGGACAAATACCTACGAGCAGTACTTC.

Only a few counts were recorded for this clonotype. The V gene is TRBV7-3, the J gene TRBJ1-2; a weak D match, TRBD1 (6 bases). The length of the CDR3 is 14 residues. Between the trimmed V and J ends, which lost 2 bases and 3 bases, there was a span of 10 bases. From germline, CDR1 is SGHTA and CDR2 FQGTGA. The CDR3 region is CASSLFGGHYGYTF. DNA of the CDR3: TGTGCCAGCAGCTTATTCGGGGGCCACTATGGCTACACCTTC.

The chain is built from TRBV18 and TRBJ2-3; possibly TRBD1 for D (5 bases). The CDR3 contains 14 residues. The germline V gene encodes CDR1 KGHSH and CDR2 LQKENI. Trimming shortened V by 6 bases and J by 0 bases, and 10 bases separated the two germline ends. The CDR3 bases are TGTGCCAGCTCCCCGGACAAAAGCACAGATACGCAGTATTTT. Protein: CASSPDKSTDTQYF.

This clonotype was observed at least ten times. The chain is built from TRBV5-4 and TRBJ2-5; either TRBD1 or TRBD2 may fit D (5 bases each). V was shortened by 4 bases and J by 2 bases, with 15 bases between the two germline ends. The germline gives CDR1 SGHNT, CDR2 YYREEE (reference sequence). This CDR3 is built from 15 residues. The CDR3 DNA sequence: TGTGCCAGCAGCAACCCGACGGGGCGGCAAGAGACCCAGTACTTC. Translating it yields CASSNPTGRQETQYF.

This clonotype was picked up a small number of times. This sequence joins TRBV6-6 and TRBJ2-7; 9 nucleotides align to TRBD2. The germline V gene encodes CDR1 MNHNY and CDR2 SVGAGI (reference sequence). This CDR3 has 18 amino acids. The trim removed 2 bases at V and 3 bases at J, leaving 14 bases unmatched. The CDR3 DNA reads as TGTGCCAGCAGTTACACAGTAGCGGGGGACCATTCTAACTACGAGCAGTACGTC. This encodes CASSYTVAGDHSNYEQYV.

There are many counts of this clonotype. V gene TRBV6-5 combines with J gene TRBJ2-4, with D hard to call. CDR3 size: 16 residues. V lost 0 bases and J lost 0, with 9 bases in between. Looked up from germline, CDR1 is MNHEY and CDR2 is SVGAGI. CDR3 nucleotide sequence: TGTGCCAGCAGTTACTCCACCCGTATAGCCAAAAACATTCAGTACTTC. Translated, it gives CASSYSTRIAKNIQYF.